This T cell receptor (beta chain) appears in the sequencing data of a study of T cell responses to AZD1222 COVID-19 vaccine. Study results and caveats: CD4 TCRs linked to vaccination spanned spike, dominating at 160-218 and 743-854.

Only in-frame clones appear in the TCRdb table, and some are missing; sequencing was by immunoSEQ multiplex PCR. The sample yields over 95,000 clones, approximately 90% seen once. The germline CDR1 and CDR2 sequences are SGHTA and FQGNSA. This CDR3 is built from 15 residues. V dropped 0 bases and J dropped 2 bases, with 9 bases sitting between them. A word on this clone: Its antigen is still unknown.

The origin of this receptor is an adult in good health. Sequencing used peripheral blood, obtained on day 0 of AZD1222 vaccination. This chain uses TRBV7-2 with TRBJ2-3; tentatively, D is TRBD1 or TRBD2 (5 bases each). The CDR3 spells CASSLAPGLTDTQYF. The CDR3 nucleotides read TGTGCCAGCAGCTTAGCACCGGGGCTCACAGATACGCAGTATTTT. The variable domain in full, completed from reference TRBV7-2 and TRBJ2-3, reads GAGVSQSPSNKVTEKGKDVELRCDPISGHTALYWYRQSLGQGLEFLIYFQGNSAPDKSGLPSDRFSAERTGGSVSTLTIQRTQQEDSAVYLCASSLAPGLTDTQYFGPGTRLTVL.